Below are 29 T cell receptor beta chains sequenced from a single sample in a study of cytomegalovirus exposure and HLA in healthy donors. The PCR ran on 60 Vbeta and 13 Jbeta primers. Profiled with immunoSEQ multiplex PCR; TCRdb holds only in-frame clones, not every one. The sample records roughly 200,000 clones, over 65% being singletons. Material: PBMCs. The receptors shown here come from a woman aged 25 to 39 in good health and CMV-seronegative.

V is TRBV5-1 and J is TRBJ1-1, with 8 positions matching TRBD1. CDR1 and CDR2 (germline): SGHRS, YFSETQ. CDR3 length: 18 residues. Trimming cost V 1 base and J 1 base; bases outside gene matches: 12. The CDR3 DNA is TGCGCCAGCAGCTTGCTGAGGGGCACACAGGGGGAGAACACTGAAGCTTTCTTT. Translated, it gives CASSLLRGTQGENTEAFF.

The chain links TRBV29-1 to TRBJ2-5, with 9 bases lining up with TRBD2. This CDR3 comprises 15 residues. Trimming at V came to 7 bases and at J to 3 bases, leaving 12 bases not matched to a gene. The germline CDR1 and CDR2 sequences are SQVTM and ANQGSEA. The CDR3 protein is CSARRAGGAEETQYF. DNA for the CDR3: TGCAGCGCCCGGAGGGCGGGGGGGGCCGAAGAGACCCAGTACTTC.

The chain links TRBV6-6 to TRBJ2-1, with 9 positions matching TRBD2. Germline-derived CDR1 and CDR2 are MNHNY and SVGAGI (reference sequence). V was pared by 2 bases and J by 10 bases, with 6 bases of the junction left unmatched. The CDR3 covers 14 residues. The CDR3 DNA reads TGTGCCAGCAGTTACGCCGGGACTAGCCGCGAGCAGTTCTTC. It is translated as CASSYAGTSREQFF.

The V and J genes are TRBV5-1 and TRBJ2-1; 7 bases match TRBD1. Germline lookup yields CDR1 SGHRS and CDR2 YFSETQ. The CDR3 sequence is 16 residues long. With 8 bases clipped from V and 0 bases from J, the junction kept 11 bases outside the gene matches. The chain's CDR3 is CASKVQGLSSYNEQFF. The CDR3 nucleotides are TGCGCCAGTAAAGTACAGGGGCTTAGCTCCTACAATGAGCAGTTCTTC.

CDR3 sequence reads: CASGQYGYTF. The CDR3 DNA reads as TGTGCCAGCGGGCAGTATGGCTACACCTTC. The chain carries TRBV6-1 and TRBJ1-2; D unclear. Germline V gene data show CDR1 as MNHNS and CDR2 as SASEGT. The CDR3 extends over 10 amino acids. V lost 8 bases and J lost 5, with 6 bases in between.

V gene TRBV27 combines with J gene TRBJ2-1; D call uncertain. Germline V gene sequence: CDR1 MNHEY, CDR2 SMNVEV (reference sequence). Trimming pared 6 bases from V and 7 bases from J, leaving 16 bases between. CDR3 length equals 14 residues. The CDR3 sequence: CASRRPGSGNEQFF. The CDR3 region has the DNA TGTGCCAGCAGGCGTCCAGGTTCTGGTAATGAGCAGTTCTTC.

The genes are TRBV13 and TRBJ2-5; TRBD1 matches 7 bases. The J call may be faulty, since TRBJ2-7 better matches the DNA end. In germline, CDR1 is PRHDT, CDR2 FYEKMQ (reference sequence). The CDR3 is made up of 12 amino acids. In nucleotides, the CDR3 is TGTGCCAGCAGCGGACAGGACTACGAGCAGTACTTC. Protein sequence: CASSGQDYEQYF.

This clone showed up just once. The genes are TRBV7-6 and TRBJ2-5; perhaps TRBD1 as D (6 bases). The germline gives CDR1 SGHVS, CDR2 FNYEAQ. V gave up 2 bases and J gave up 2 bases, with 12 bases separating them. This CDR3 has 15 residues. This chain's CDR3 is CASSLRQVEQETQYF. In nucleotides, the CDR3 is TGTGCCAGCAGCTTAAGACAGGTAGAGCAAGAGACCCAGTACTTC.

This chain links TRBV19 with TRBJ1-1; 9 nucleotides match TRBD1. V gave up 4 bases and J gave up 5 bases; unmatched junction bases: 11. The CDR3 spans 16 residues. The germline CDR1 and CDR2 sequences are LNHDA and SQIVND (reference sequence). The CDR3 reads CASSTPGQGSGTEAFF. CDR3 DNA sequence: TGTGCCAGTAGTACGCCGGGACAGGGTTCAGGAACTGAAGCTTTCTTT.

The chain employs TRBV29-1 and TRBJ1-2, with 7 bases that match TRBD1. CDR1 SQVTM and CDR2 ANQGSEA come from the germline V gene. The ends lost 5 bases at V and 1 base at J; junction bases unmatched: 7. The CDR3 runs to 14 residues. The DNA of the CDR3 is TGCAGCGTTTCGGGACAGCCACTTAACTATGGCTACACCTTC. It yields the protein CSVSGQPLNYGYTF. The variable domain in full, with the rest retrieved from reference TRBV29-1 and TRBJ1-2, is SAVISQKPSRDICQRGTSLTIQCQVDSQVTMMFWYRQQPGQSLTLIATANQGSEATYESGFVIDKFPISRPNLTFSTLTVSNMSPEDSSIYLCSVSGQPLNYGYTFGSGTRLTVV.

This clone was seen more than once but under ten times. This chain joins TRBV7-2 and TRBJ2-3, with 14 bases aligning to TRBD2. The CDR3 loop spans 17 amino acids. CDR1 and CDR2 from the germline V gene are SGHTA and FQGNSA. V lost 0 bases and J lost 9; bases outside the gene matches: 8. CDR3: CASSLARGLAGVETQYF. The CDR3 DNA sequence: TGTGCCAGCAGCTTAGCGAGGGGACTAGCGGGAGTAGAGACGCAGTATTTT. Full variable domain (missing parts from reference TRBV7-2 and TRBJ2-3): GAGVSQSPSNKVTEKGKDVELRCDPISGHTALYWYRQSLGQGLEFLIYFQGNSAPDKSGLPSDRFSAERTGGSVSTLTIQRTQQEDSAVYLCASSLARGLAGVETQYFGPGTRLTVL.

The chain joins TRBV28 to TRBJ2-4; possibly TRBD2 for D (7 bases). This CDR3 region has 16 residues. In germline, CDR1 is MDHEN, CDR2 SYDVKM. The V and J ends lost 5 bases and 1 base respectively, with 15 bases between them. In nucleotides, the CDR3 is TGTGCCAGCAGTCCGTGGGGGGGGGCGGCCAAAAACATTCAGTACTTC. It specifies CASSPWGGAAKNIQYF.

The chain has TRBV18 and TRBJ1-4, with a possible D match to TRBD1 (5 bases). The germline gives CDR1 KGHSH, CDR2 LQKENI. This CDR3 is 14 amino acids long. The germline V and J ends were trimmed by 6 bases and 8 bases, with 16 bases remaining between them. In nucleotides, the CDR3 is TGTGCCAGCTCGCCTCGCGGGGGAGACGAAAAACTGTTTTTT. Translated: CASSPRGGDEKLFF.

The chain combines TRBV30 with TRBJ2-7; 10 positions agree with TRBD2. After removal of 1 base from V and 2 bases from J, the junction contained 17 bases not matched to a gene. The CDR3 extends over 19 amino acids. In germline, CDR1 is GTSNPN, CDR2 SVGIG (reference sequence). For the CDR3, the DNA is TGTGCCTGGAGTGGCCTTAGCGGGAGGACCTATATCGAAACCTACGAGCAGTACTTC. It yields the protein CAWSGLSGRTYIETYEQYF.

V is TRBV5-1 and J is TRBJ2-4; 9 nucleotides match TRBD1. J lost 6 bases, V lost 0 bases, and 1 base had no gene match. CDR1 SGHRS and CDR2 YFSETQ come from the germline V gene. The CDR3 has 14 residues. DNA of the CDR3: TGCGCCAGCAGCTTGGGGGGACAGGGAAACATTCAGTACTTC. Translating gives CASSLGGQGNIQYF.

The chain joins TRBV28 to TRBJ1-3; D perhaps matches TRBD1 (5 bases). This CDR3 is built from 15 residues. The germline V gene has CDR1 MDHEN and CDR2 SYDVKM. V was trimmed by 1 base and J by 3 bases, leaving 10 bases between them. CDR3 DNA: TGTGCCAGCAGTTTATTGGGGGGTCTTGGAAACACCATATATTTT. It specifies CASSLLGGLGNTIYF.

The chain employs TRBV6-1 and TRBJ1-2; D is undetermined. CDR1 MNHNS and CDR2 SASEGT come from the germline V gene. This CDR3 contains 13 residues. V dropped 4 bases and J dropped 2 bases, with 8 bases sitting between them. The CDR3 DNA follows: TGTGCCAGCAGTGGAGGAGTCAACTATGGCTACACCTTC. This translates into CASSGGVNYGYTF.

The chain recombines TRBV4-1 with TRBJ1-1; D is undetermined. This CDR3 spans 14 amino acids. Germline V CDR1 and CDR2: MGHRA, YSYEKL. The ends were cut back, 3 bases at V and 4 bases at J, with 12 bases in the middle. CDR3 residues: CASSHNRPSTEAFF. The CDR3 DNA is TGCGCCAGCAGCCATAATAGGCCTAGCACTGAAGCTTTCTTT.

The chain is built from TRBV6-5 and TRBJ2-3, with a possible D match to TRBD2 (6 bases). The germline gives CDR1 MNHEY, CDR2 SVGAGI. The CDR3 covers 14 residues. The V and J ends lost 2 bases and 2 bases respectively, with 8 bases between them. The CDR3 DNA sequence: TGTGCCAGCAGTTACCGCGGGACCACAGATACGCAGTATTTT. Residues: CASSYRGTTDTQYF.

This sequence joins TRBV29-1 and TRBJ1-4; D is unresolved. This CDR3 has 15 amino acids. Per germline, CDR1 SQVTM and CDR2 ANQGSEA. V lost 1 base, J lost 5 bases, and 14 bases lay in between. CDR3 nucleotides: TGCAGCGTTGAAGTAGGGAGAGCCTACAATGAAAAACTGTTTTTT. It codes for CSVEVGRAYNEKLFF.

This clone has only one observation. The rearrangement joins TRBV7-9 to TRBJ2-1; 10 positions agree with TRBD1. The V gene's germline CDR1 is SEHNR and CDR2 FQNEAQ (reference sequence). The CDR3 is 14 residues long. V lost 6 bases and J lost 6; bases outside the gene matches: 5. This CDR3 is CASSRQGASNEQFF. CDR3 nucleotides: TGTGCCAGCAGTCGACAGGGGGCTTCCAATGAGCAGTTCTTC.

This clone was found a few times. The chain is built from TRBV6-6 and TRBJ2-3; D call uncertain. V shed 6 bases and J shed 4 bases, with 8 bases lying between them. The CDR3 is 12 residues long. The V gene's germline CDR1 is MNHNY and CDR2 SVGAGI (reference sequence). As DNA, the CDR3 is TGTGCCAGCAGACTTCAGGCAGATACGCAGTATTTT. Translated, it gives CASRLQADTQYF.

The chain has TRBV2 and TRBJ2-7, with 8 bases aligning to TRBD1. The V segment lost 9 bases and the J segment 2 bases; nucleotides outside the gene matches: 6. Germline V gives CDR1 SNHLY, CDR2 FYNNEI. This CDR3 has 13 amino acids. In DNA form, the CDR3 reads TGTGCCAGAGGGGACAGGCACACCTACGAGCAGTACTTC. Translated: CARGDRHTYEQYF.

V usage is TRBV11-2 and J usage is TRBJ1-2, with 9 bases that match TRBD1. CDR3 length: 13 residues. CDR1 is SGHAT, CDR2 FQNNGV, per germline. The ends lost 5 bases at V and 6 bases at J; junction bases unmatched: 4. The CDR3 is CASSLDRGDGYTF. The CDR3 nucleotides are TGTGCCAGCAGCCTCGACAGGGGGGATGGCTACACCTTC. The entire variable domain, with the rest obtained from reference TRBV11-2 and TRBJ1-2, is as follows: EAGVAQSPRYKIIEKRQSVAFWCNPISGHATLYWYQQILGQGPKLLIQFQNNGVVDDSQLPKDRFSAERLKGVDSTLKIQPAKLEDSAVYLCASSLDRGDGYTFGSGTRLTVV.

The V gene is TRBV27, the J gene TRBJ1-6; 7 nucleotides agree with TRBD1. V was clipped by 1 base and J by 8 bases; unmatched bases: 5. The CDR3 is 15 amino acids. Germline V CDR1 and CDR2: MNHEY, SMNVEV (reference sequence). The DNA for the CDR3 is TGTGCCAGCAGTTTATGGGGACAGAGCTATTCACCCCTCCACTTT. This sequence encodes CASSLWGQSYSPLHF.

The chain couples TRBV4-1 to TRBJ1-5; 7 bases fit TRBD1. There are 14 residues in the CDR3. The germline V gene encodes CDR1 MGHRA and CDR2 YSYEKL. Germline trimming cut 3 bases from V and 4 bases from J; bases unmatched to any gene: 3. CDR3 nucleotide sequence: TGCGCCAGCAGCCAGTCACAGGGGAATCAGCCCCAGCATTTT. Its translation is CASSQSQGNQPQHF.

Remarks on this clone: The same CDR3 is also encoded by other DNA sequences in this sample. The chain carries TRBV5-1 and TRBJ1-1; D is unresolved. The ends were cut back, 3 bases at V and 1 base at J, with 7 bases in the middle. Germline CDR1 reads SGHRS; CDR2 reads YFSETQ. CDR3 length: 13 residues. CDR3 nucleotide sequence: TGCGCCAGCAGCTGGGGAGGGAACACTGAAGCTTTCTTT. It codes for CASSWGGNTEAFF.

The chain links TRBV19 to TRBJ2-1, with 7 bases that match TRBD2. V trimming: 5 bases; J trimming: 3 bases; junction bases outside the gene matches: 10. CDR1 is LNHDA, CDR2 SQIVND, per germline (reference sequence). CDR3 size: 16 residues. The CDR3, as DNA: TGTGCCAGTAGTCCCTGGGGGGGGGAGTACTACAATGAGCAGTTCTTC. It codes for CASSPWGGEYYNEQFF. The whole variable domain, filled in from reference TRBV19 and TRBJ2-1, reads DGGITQSPKYLFRKEGQNVTLSCEQNLNHDAMYWYRQDPGQGLRLIYYSQIVNDFQKGDIAEGYSVSREKKESFPLTVTSAQKNPTAFYLCASSPWGGEYYNEQFFGPGTRLTVL.

This clone occurred once. The chain links TRBV6-5 to TRBJ2-3; TRBD1 is a possible D gene (7 bases). The CDR3 runs to 13 residues. V was trimmed by 6 bases and J by 6 bases, leaving 13 bases between them. Germline CDR1 and CDR2: MNHEY and SVGAGI. CDR3 DNA sequence: TGTGCCAGCAGGTCCCCAGGGGGGGATACGCAGTATTTT. This sequence encodes CASRSPGGDTQYF.